This TCR beta chain stems from a study of CD8+ T cells in alopecia areata (dated by TCRdb to between 2017 and 2018). Describing the broader study: Treated patients were enrolled in an open-label pilot trial of oral tofacitinib, 5 to 10 mg twice daily, for moderate-to-severe alopecia areata. The SALT score, which quantifies the percentage of affected scalp surface area, was used to measure disease severity in treated patients. Patients on tofacitinib were biopsied at baseline and after 4 and 24 weeks of treatment, and several of the patients also had a later scalp biopsy. RNA came from the PAXgene miRNA kit for fixed scalp, the miRNeasy kit for PBMCs, and the RNeasy kit for mouse skin. Patients received tofacitinib for 6 to 18 months and were then followed off drug for 6 months to check for delayed response and recurrence. Scalp clonality was compared among normal scalp (n=4), patchy alopecia areata scalp (n=8), and alopecia totalis/universalis scalp (n=8). The study used high-throughput TCRbeta sequencing to examine T cell clonal expansion in alopecia areata, in both the C3H/HeJ mouse model and human patients. Amplification of TCRbeta CDR3 regions was done by immunoSEQ multiplex PCR using 35 Vbeta forward primers and 13 Jbeta reverse primers. In humans, TCRbeta sequencing was performed on scalp tissue and on sorted CD4+ and CD8+ peripheral blood T cells from healthy controls and from patients with patchy or totalis/universalis alopecia areata. Beyond this particular receptor, the publication reports: Unlike mouse skin, which is dominated by gammadelta T cells, normal human skin has resident alphabeta T cells that are also sequenced, and this complicates analysis of the scalp TCR repertoire. Shared TCR sequences between patients were less evident than in mice, which may be partly attributable to HLA diversity in the patient population. With tofacitinib, both scalp clonality and the number of expanded CD8+ clones among the top 100 scalp clones went down significantly. Because the treated cohort was small and had just a single nonresponder, larger studies are needed to establish links between baseline CD8+ expansion and response. During tofacitinib treatment, many expanded lesional clones stuck around in both scalp and blood, and this persistence may partly explain why relapse happens after treatment is stopped. Compared with normal scalp, lesional scalp had higher clonality and more expanded CD8+ clones, particularly in alopecia totalis/universalis, a pattern that suggests antigenic drive.

The library came from the immunoSEQ multiplex PCR assay. For TCR sequencing, RNA was extracted from every sample and reverse transcribed into cDNA to serve as template. SuperScript III was used to make first-strand cDNA, primed with a 2:1 mix of oligo-dT and random hexamers. A synthetic immune receptor repertoire was used to measure amplification bias, and any remaining bias was corrected computationally. For the original study's pipeline: After raw reads were preprocessed to remove errors, the CDR3 was defined following IMGT conventions as running from the conserved cysteine to phenylalanine. To get clonality, Shannon entropy was normalized by log2 of the number of productive unique TCRs and the result was subtracted from 1. Whether each scalp clone was CD4 or CD8 was inferred by checking scalp TCRbeta sequences against the CD4 and CD8 repertoires from sorted blood. This immuneACCESS table, as held by TCRdb, lists in-frame sequences with V and J called but not all clones. Of the missing ones, under half trace to an unresolved V gene in checked studies; the others have no known cause. For V, J and clone size, that table is used; D and trimming come from the DNA. Counted in this sample were about 99,000 clones; around 86% of them appeared once. Approximately 12% of the sample lies in the top ten.

The label giving this sample's treatment or condition can be read as: oral pan-JAK inhibitor, 5-10 mg twice daily. Lesional scalp punch biopsies and peripheral blood were obtained from alopecia areata patients. PBMCs were isolated by density centrifugation and stained for CD3, CD4 and CD8, after which CD4+ and CD8+ T cells were sorted on a FACSAria. Points on this clone: Its antigen remains undetermined. The sample holds no much larger clone one base away, and base qualities are not on file.

Here the sequenced sample was CD8+ T cells sorted from blood, taken at approximately week 30, from a patient treated with tofacitinib. The receptor was isolated from a human donor with alopecia areata.

CDR3 protein: CASSYTLQGIPEAFF. Read as DNA, the sequence is TGTGCCAGCAGTTACACATTGCAGGGGATCCCTGAAGCTTTCTTT. Recombination connected TRBV6-5 to TRBJ1-1; matching of 6 bases hints at TRBD1 as the D gene. From cysteine to phenylalanine, the CDR3 is 15 amino acids long. Only CDR3 DNA remains: 45 bases, in frame from the first base. The germline V gene gives CDR1 as MNHEY and CDR2 as SVGAGI. The junction shows trimming of 2 bases on V and 6 bases on J, plus 16 bases between the germline ends.